This entry concerns a single T cell receptor (beta chain). The sample originates from a study of blood T cell repertoires in COVID-19. CDR3 size: 16 residues. As originally analysed: Cell counts per sample came from amplifying reference gene primers. Assay: immunoSEQ multiplex PCR; the TCRdb copy retains only in-frame clones and omits some. That table gives V, J and clone size, and the DNA gave D and trimming. The sample lists around 93,000 clones, over 70% occurring once. The TCR sequence derives from a woman aged 80 or over with acute or convalescent COVID-19. Sequencing was carried out using peripheral blood. The chain uses TRBV21-1 and TRBJ2-1; TRBD2, the table's D call, lacks a check against the DNA. TRBV21-1 is described as a pseudogene. In nucleotides, the CDR3 is TGTGCCAGCAGCGCAACGACTAGCGGGAGTTACAATGAGCAGTTCTTC. This codes for CASSATTSGSYNEQFF.